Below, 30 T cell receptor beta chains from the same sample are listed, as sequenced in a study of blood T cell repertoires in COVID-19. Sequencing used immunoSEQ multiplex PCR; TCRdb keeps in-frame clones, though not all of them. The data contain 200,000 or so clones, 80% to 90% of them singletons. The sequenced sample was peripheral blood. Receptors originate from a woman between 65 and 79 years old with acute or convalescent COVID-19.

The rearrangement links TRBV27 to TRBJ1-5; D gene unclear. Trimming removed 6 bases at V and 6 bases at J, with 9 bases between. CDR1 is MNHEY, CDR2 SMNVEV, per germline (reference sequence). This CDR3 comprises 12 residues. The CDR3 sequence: CASSYPGQPQHF. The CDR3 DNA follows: TGTGCCAGCAGCTACCCCGGTCAGCCCCAGCATTTT.

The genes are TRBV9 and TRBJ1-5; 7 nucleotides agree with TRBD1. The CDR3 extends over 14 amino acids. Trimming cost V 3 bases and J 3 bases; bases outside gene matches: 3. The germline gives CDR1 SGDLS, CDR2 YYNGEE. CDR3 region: CASSGGQNNQPQHF. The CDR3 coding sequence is TGTGCCAGCAGCGGGGGACAGAACAATCAGCCCCAGCATTTT.

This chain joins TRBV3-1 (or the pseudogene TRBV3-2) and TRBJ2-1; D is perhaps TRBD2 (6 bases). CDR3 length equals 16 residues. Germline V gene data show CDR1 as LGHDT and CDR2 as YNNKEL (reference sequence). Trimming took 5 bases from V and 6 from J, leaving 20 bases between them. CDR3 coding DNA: TGTGCCAGCAGCTCGGGACTTCTCCAGGGTGGCAATGAGCAGTTCTTC. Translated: CASSSGLLQGGNEQFF.

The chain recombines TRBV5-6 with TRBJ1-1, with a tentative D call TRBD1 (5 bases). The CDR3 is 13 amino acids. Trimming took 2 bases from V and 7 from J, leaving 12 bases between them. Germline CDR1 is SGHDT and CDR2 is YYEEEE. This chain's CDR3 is CASSFLGAIEAFF. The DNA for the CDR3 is TGTGCCAGCAGCTTTCTAGGGGCCATTGAAGCTTTCTTT.

For the CDR3, the DNA is TGCGCCAGCAGCCGGACAGACAATAGCAATCAGCCCCAGCATTTT. Translated: CASSRTDNSNQPQHF. V gene TRBV23-1 combines with J gene TRBJ1-5; tentatively, D is TRBD1 (6 bases). TRBV23-1 is known as an ORF, though its function is uncertain. V shed 6 bases and J shed 0 bases, with 12 bases lying between them. The CDR3 has 15 residues.

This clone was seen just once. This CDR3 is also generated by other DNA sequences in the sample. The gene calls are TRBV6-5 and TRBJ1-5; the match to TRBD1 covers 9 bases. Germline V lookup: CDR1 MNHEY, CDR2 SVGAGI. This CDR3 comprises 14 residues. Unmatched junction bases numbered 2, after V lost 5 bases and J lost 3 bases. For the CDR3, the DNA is TGTGCCAGCAGTAGGGACAGGGTCAATCAGCCCCAGCATTTT. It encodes CASSRDRVNQPQHF.

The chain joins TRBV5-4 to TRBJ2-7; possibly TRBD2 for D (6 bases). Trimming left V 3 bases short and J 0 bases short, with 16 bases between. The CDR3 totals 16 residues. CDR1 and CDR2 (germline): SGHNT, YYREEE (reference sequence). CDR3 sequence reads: CASSWGGDPTSYEQYF. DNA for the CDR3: TGTGCCAGCAGCTGGGGCGGGGACCCGACCTCCTACGAGCAGTACTTC. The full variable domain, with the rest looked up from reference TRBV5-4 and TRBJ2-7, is ETGVTQSPTHLIKTRGQQVTLRCSSQSGHNTVSWYQQALGQGPQFIFQYYREEENGRGNFPPRFSGLQFPNYSSELNVNALELDDSALYLCASSWGGDPTSYEQYFGPGTRLTVT.

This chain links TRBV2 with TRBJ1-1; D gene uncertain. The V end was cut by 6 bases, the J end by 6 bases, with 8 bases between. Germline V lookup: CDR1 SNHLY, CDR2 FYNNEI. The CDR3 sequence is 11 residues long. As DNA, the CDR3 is TGTGCCAGCAGCGTTTTCGCTGAAGCTTTCTTT. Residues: CASSVFAEAFF.

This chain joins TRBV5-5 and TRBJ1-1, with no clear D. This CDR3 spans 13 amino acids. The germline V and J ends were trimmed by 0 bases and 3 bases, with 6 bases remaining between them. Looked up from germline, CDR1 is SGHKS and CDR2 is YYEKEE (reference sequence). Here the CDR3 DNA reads TGTGCCAGCAGCTTGGACGGTTACACTGAAGCTTTCTTT. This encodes CASSLDGYTEAFF.

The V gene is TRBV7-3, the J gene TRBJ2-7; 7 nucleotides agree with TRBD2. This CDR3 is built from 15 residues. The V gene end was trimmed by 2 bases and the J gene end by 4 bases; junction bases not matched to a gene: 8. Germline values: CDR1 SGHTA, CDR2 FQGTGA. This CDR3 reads CASSLGREIVYEQYF. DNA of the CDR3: TGTGCCAGCAGCTTAGGGCGGGAGATCGTGTACGAGCAGTACTTC.

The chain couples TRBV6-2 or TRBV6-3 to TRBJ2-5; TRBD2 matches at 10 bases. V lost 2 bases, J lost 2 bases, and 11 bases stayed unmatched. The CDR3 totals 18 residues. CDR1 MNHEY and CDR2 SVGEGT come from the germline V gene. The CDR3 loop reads CASSYDRLAGAPQETQYF. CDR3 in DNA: TGTGCCAGCAGTTACGATAGGCTAGCGGGAGCTCCGCAAGAGACCCAGTACTTC.

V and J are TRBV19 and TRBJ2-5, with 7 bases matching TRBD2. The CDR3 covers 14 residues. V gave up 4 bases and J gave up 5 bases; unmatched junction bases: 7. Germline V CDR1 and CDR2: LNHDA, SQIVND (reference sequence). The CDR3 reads CASSNSAGVETQYF. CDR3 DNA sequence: TGTGCCAGTAGTAATTCCGCGGGAGTGGAGACCCAGTACTTC.

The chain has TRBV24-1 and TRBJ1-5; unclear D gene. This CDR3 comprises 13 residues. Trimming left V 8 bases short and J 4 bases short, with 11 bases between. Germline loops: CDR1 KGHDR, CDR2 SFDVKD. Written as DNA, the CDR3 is TGTGCCACCACCGGTTCGGGGAATCAGCCCCAGCATTTT. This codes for CATTGSGNQPQHF.

The DNA of the CDR3 is TGCGCCAGCAGCCAAGATGAGATAGCGGGGGCAAATGAGCAGTTCTTC. This encodes CASSQDEIAGANEQFF. The chain joins TRBV4-1 to TRBJ2-1, with 9 bases lining up with TRBD2. CDR1 is MGHRA, CDR2 YSYEKL, per germline. V lost 0 bases to trimming and J lost 7 bases; unmatched junction nucleotides: 7. This CDR3 is 16 amino acids long.

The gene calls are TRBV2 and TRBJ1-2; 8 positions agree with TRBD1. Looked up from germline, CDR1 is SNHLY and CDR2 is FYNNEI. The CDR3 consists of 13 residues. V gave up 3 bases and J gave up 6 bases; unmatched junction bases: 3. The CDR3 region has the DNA TGTGCCAGCAGTGAGGACAGGGTAGATGGCTACACCTTC. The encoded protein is CASSEDRVDGYTF.

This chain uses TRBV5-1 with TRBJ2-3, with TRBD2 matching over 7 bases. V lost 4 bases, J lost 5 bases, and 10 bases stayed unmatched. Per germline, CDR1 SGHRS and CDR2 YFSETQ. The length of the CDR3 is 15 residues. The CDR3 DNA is TGCGCCAGCAGCCCCCGCCCCGGGGGGTTAGATACGCAGTATTTT. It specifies CASSPRPGGLDTQYF.

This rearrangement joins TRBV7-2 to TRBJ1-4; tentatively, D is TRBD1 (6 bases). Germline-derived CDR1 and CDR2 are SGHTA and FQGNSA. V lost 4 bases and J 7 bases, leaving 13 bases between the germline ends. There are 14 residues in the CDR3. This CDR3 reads CASSSRGTSEKLFF. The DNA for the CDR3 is TGTGCCAGCAGCTCTAGGGGGACAAGTGAAAAACTGTTTTTT.

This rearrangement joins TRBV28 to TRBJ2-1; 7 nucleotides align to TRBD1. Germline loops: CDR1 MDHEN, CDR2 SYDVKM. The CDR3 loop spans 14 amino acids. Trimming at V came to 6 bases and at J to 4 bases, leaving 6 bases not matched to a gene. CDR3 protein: CASSPGTEYNEQFF. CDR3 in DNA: TGTGCCAGCAGCCCCGGGACAGAATACAATGAGCAGTTCTTC.

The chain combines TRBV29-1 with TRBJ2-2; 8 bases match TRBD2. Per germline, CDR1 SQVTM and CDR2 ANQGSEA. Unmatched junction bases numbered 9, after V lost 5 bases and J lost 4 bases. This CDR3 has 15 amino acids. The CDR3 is CSVTVGLAGTGELFF. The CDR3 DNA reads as TGCAGCGTTACAGTGGGGCTAGCGGGCACCGGGGAGCTGTTTTTT.

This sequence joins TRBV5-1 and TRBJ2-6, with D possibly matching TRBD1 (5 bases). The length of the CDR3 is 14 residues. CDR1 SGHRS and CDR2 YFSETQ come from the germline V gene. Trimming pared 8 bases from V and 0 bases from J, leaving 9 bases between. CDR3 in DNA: TGCGCCAGTCTCAGGGACTCTGGGGCCAACGTCCTGACTTTC. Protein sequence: CASLRDSGANVLTF.

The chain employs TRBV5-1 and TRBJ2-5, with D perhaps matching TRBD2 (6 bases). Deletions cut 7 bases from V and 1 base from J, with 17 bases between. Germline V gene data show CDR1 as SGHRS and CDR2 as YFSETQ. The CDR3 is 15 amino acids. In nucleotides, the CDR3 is TGCGCCAGCTCTCCCGGGAGCCTAGTCCAAGAGACCCAGTACTTC. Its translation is CASSPGSLVQETQYF.

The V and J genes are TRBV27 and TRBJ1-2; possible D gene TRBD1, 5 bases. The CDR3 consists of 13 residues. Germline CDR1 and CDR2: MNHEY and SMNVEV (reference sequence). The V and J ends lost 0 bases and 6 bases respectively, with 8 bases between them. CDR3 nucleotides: TGTGCCAGCAGTTTATCTTCCAGGGATGGCTACACCTTC. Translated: CASSLSSRDGYTF.

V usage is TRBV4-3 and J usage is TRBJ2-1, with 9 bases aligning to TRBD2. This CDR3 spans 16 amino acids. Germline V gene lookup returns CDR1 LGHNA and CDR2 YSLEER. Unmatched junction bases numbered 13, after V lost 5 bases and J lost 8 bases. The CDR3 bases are TGCGCCAGCAGCTATCAAGGGGCTAGCGGGATATATGAGCAGTTCTTC. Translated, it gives CASSYQGASGIYEQFF.

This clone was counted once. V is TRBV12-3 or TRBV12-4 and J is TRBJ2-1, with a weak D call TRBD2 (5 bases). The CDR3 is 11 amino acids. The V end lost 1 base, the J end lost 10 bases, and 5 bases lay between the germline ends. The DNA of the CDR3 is TGTGCCAGCAGTTTAGGAGGGGAGCAGTTCTTC. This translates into CASSLGGEQFF.

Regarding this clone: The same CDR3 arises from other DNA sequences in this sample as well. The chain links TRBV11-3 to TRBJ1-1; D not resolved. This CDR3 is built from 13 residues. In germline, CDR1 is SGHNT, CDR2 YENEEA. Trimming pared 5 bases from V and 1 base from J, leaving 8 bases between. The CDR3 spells CASSLEANTEAFF. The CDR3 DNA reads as TGTGCCAGCAGCCTGGAGGCGAACACTGAAGCTTTCTTT.

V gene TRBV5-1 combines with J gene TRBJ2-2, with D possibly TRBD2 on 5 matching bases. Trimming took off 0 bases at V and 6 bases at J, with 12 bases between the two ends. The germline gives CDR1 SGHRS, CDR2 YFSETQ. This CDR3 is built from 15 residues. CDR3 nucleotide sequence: TGCGCCAGCAGCTTGGAATCCGGGGTTCCCGGGGAGCTGTTTTTT. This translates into CASSLESGVPGELFF.

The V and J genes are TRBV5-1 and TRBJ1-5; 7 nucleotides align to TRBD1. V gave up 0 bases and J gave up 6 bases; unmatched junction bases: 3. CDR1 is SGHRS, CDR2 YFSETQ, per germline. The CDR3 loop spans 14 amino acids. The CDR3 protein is CASSLEQGGQPQHF. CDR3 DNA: TGCGCCAGCAGCTTGGAGCAGGGGGGTCAGCCCCAGCATTTT.

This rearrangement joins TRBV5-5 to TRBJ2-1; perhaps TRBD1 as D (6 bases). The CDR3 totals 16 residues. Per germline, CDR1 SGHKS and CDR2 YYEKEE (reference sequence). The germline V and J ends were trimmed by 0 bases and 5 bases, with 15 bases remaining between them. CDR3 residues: CASSLDRERENNEQFF. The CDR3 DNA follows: TGTGCCAGCAGCTTGGACAGGGAGAGGGAAAACAATGAGCAGTTCTTC.

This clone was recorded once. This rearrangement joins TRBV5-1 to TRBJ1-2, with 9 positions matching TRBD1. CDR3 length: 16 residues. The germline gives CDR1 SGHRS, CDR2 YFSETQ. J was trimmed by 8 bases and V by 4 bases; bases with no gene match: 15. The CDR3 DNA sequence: TGCGCCAGCAGCCTCCAACCGGGACAGGGTGGCGGGGGCTACACCTTC. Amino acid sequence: CASSLQPGQGGGGYTF.

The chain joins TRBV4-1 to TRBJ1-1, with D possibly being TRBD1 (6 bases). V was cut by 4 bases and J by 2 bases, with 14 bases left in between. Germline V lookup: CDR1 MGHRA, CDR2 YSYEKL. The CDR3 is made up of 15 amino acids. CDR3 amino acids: CASSPSTGKNTEAFF. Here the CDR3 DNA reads TGCGCCAGCAGCCCCTCGACAGGTAAAAACACTGAAGCTTTCTTT.